The TCR beta chain under discussion was sequenced for a study of shared clonotypes between healthy human individuals. Overall study results and limits: Investigators collected only blood, and repertoires in tissues likely differ.

About this clone: Its antigen is currently unknown.

Ten immunoSEQ deep assay plates held the unsorted PBMC DNA. Produced via immunoSEQ multiplex PCR; TCRdb's table is partial and in-frame only. The repertoire holds about half a million clones, about 78% seen once, with 9.5% to 15% in the top ten. The CDR3 totals 17 residues. V shed 4 bases and J shed 5 bases, with 18 bases lying between them. Germline assignment: CDR1 ENHRY and CDR2 SYGVKD. The source is a woman aged 35 to 49 in good health. Some clones in this sample may be carry-over from other donors' samples. The sample consisted of PBMCs. The J gene is TRBJ2-6, the V gene TRBV10-3; no firm D call. The CDR3 sequence: CAISGSWIQSRANVLTF. CDR3 coding DNA: TGTGCCATCAGTGGATCATGGATACAAAGTCGGGCCAACGTCCTGACTTTC.